Sequencing of this TCR beta chain was carried out in a study of blood T cell repertoires in COVID-19. Study at large: Nucleic acid was either cDNA or gDNA, and it came from T cells, B-cell-depleted T cells, or PBMCs.

This CDR3 has 16 amino acids. Germline CDR1 reads SGDLS; CDR2 reads YYNGEE. V dropped 0 bases and J dropped 2; count of bases not matched to a gene: 4. Allocation to cohorts depended on clinical history reported by the participants. Per the original methods: Using reference gene primer amplification, nucleated cell counts were estimated. Generated by immunoSEQ multiplex PCR, the TCRdb table keeps only in-frame clones and is missing some. The V and J calls and clone size were taken over from that table, and D and trimming were inferred from the DNA. The sample yields around 230,000 clones, about 88% seen once.

This clonotype originated in a woman in her 30s who had recovered from COVID-19. The sample comprised PBMCs or T cells enriched from blood (not recorded which). This chain connects TRBV9 to TRBJ1-5; TRBD1 matches at 8 bases. As DNA, the CDR3 is TGTGCCAGCAGCGTAGGTGACAGGGGTGGCAATCAGCCCCAGCATTTT. Residues: CASSVGDRGGNQPQHF.